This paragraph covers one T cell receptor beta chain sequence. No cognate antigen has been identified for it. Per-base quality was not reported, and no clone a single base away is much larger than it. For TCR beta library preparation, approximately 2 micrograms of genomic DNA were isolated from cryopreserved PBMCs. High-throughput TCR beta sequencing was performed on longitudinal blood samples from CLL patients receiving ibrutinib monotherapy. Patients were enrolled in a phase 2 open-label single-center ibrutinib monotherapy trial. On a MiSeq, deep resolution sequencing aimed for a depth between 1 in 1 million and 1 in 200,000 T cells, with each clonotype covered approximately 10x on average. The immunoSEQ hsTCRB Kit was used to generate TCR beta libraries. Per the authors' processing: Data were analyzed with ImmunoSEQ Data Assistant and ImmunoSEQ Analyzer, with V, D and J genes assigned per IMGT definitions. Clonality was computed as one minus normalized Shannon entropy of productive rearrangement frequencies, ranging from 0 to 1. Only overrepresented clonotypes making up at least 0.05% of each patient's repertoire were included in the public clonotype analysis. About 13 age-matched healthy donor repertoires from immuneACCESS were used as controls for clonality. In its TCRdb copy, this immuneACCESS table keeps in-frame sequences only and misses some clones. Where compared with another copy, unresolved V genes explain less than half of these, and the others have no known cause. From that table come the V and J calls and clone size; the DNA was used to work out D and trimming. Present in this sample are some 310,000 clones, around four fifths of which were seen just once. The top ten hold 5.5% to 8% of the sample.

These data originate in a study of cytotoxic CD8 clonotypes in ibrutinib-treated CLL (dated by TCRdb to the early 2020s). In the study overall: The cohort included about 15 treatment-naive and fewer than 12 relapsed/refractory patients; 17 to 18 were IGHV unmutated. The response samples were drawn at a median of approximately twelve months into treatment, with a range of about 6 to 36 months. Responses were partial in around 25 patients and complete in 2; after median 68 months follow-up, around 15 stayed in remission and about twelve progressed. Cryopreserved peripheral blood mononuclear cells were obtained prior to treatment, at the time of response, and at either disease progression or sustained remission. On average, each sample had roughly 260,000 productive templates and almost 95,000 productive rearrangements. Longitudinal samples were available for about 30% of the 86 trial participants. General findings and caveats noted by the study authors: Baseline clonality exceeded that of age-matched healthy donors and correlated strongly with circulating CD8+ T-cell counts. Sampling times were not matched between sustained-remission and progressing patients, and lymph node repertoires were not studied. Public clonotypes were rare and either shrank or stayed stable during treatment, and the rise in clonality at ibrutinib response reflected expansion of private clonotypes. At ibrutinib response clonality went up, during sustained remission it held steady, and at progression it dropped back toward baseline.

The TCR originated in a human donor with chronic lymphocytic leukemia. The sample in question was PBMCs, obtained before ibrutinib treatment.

The DNA sequence follows: TGCGCCAGCAGCCGTTCGGTCTCCTACGAGCAGTACTTC. The translation is CASSRSVSYEQYF. The rearrangement joined TRBV4-3 to TRBJ2-7, with no confidently assigned D gene. V is cut by 4 bases and J by 0 bases, and the space between the germline ends is 7 bases. The CDR3 goes from the cysteine to the phenylalanine over 13 residues. The kept DNA is CDR3 alone, 39 bases in frame from the first base. CDR1 and CDR2, looked up from the germline V gene, are LGHNA and YSLEER.